The 15 T cell receptor beta chains reported below all come from one sample, sequenced in a study of T-cell memory formation after mild COVID-19. TCRdb called the 5' RACE reads again in MiXCR, with one record for every CDR3 protein. The data hold 65,000 to 95,000 distinct CDR3 sequences, with about 13% observed a single time. Sequenced sample: PBMCs or a T cell subset sorted from them (not recorded which). These receptors were collected from a man aged 18 to 30 who had mild COVID-19 (a few samples of this study predate the infection). Cell type and time point are not known.

This clonotype was recorded a few times. The rearrangement uses TRBV7-2 and TRBJ2-7, with D unresolved. V lost 6 bases to trimming and J lost 1 base, with 13 bases between them. Germline loops: CDR1 SGHTA, CDR2 FQGNSA. This CDR3 comprises 14 residues. CDR3 DNA sequence: TGTGCCAGCAGTATGTTCGGCAGATCCTACGAGCAGTACTTC. Residues: CASSMFGRSYEQYF.

This chain's CDR3 is CASSSEGGGKNIQYF. CDR3 DNA: TGTGCCAGCAGCTCGGAAGGGGGTGGCAAAAACATTCAGTACTTC. This chain joins TRBV7-9 and TRBJ2-4; D possibly corresponds to TRBD1 (6 bases). This CDR3 spans 15 amino acids. CDR1 is SEHNR, CDR2 FQNEAQ, per germline (reference sequence). Trimming cost V 4 bases and J 3 bases, with 13 bases left between them.

The chain is built from TRBV5-6 and TRBJ2-3, with D perhaps TRBD2 (6 bases). From germline, CDR1 is SGHDT and CDR2 YYEEEE. The CDR3 runs to 16 residues. Trimming shortened V by 1 base and J by 2 bases, and 14 bases separated the two germline ends. The CDR3 loop reads CASSLRDSLYTDTQYF. CDR3 nucleotide sequence: TGTGCCAGCAGCTTGCGGGACTCACTCTACACAGATACGCAGTATTTT.

V and J are TRBV15 and TRBJ2-2; no clear D. With 3 bases removed from V and 7 bases from J, the gap between germline ends came to 12 bases. CDR1 and CDR2 (germline): LNHNV, YYDKDF (reference sequence). The CDR3 loop spans 14 amino acids. CDR3 amino acids: CATSRNSIDGELFF. As DNA, the CDR3 is TGTGCCACCAGCAGGAATTCAATAGACGGGGAGCTGTTTTTT. The full variable domain, completed using reference TRBV15 and TRBJ2-2, is DAMVIQNPRYQVTQFGKPVTLSCSQTLNHNVMYWYQQKSSQAPKLLFHYYDKDFNNEADTPDNFQSRRPNTSFCFLDIRSPGLGDTAMYLCATSRNSIDGELFFGEGSRLTVL.

A few counts support this clonotype. This chain connects TRBV12-3 or TRBV12-4 to TRBJ2-7, with a tentative D call TRBD2 (5 bases). The CDR3 is made up of 13 amino acids. Trimming removed 3 bases at V and 6 bases at J, with 12 bases between. In DNA, the CDR3 is TGTGCCAGCAGTTTTTCCCGGGCGGGCGAGCAGTACGTC. Translation: CASSFSRAGEQYV.

Only one count was recorded for this clonotype. The genes are TRBV4-2 and TRBJ2-1, with 7 bases aligning to TRBD2. J lost 5 bases, V lost 2 bases, and 12 bases had no gene match. CDR1 is LGHNA, CDR2 YNFKEQ, per germline. The CDR3 sequence is 17 residues long. CDR3 amino acids: CASSQPRGSGADNEQFF. DNA for the CDR3: TGTGCCAGCAGCCAACCCCGGGGCAGCGGGGCGGACAATGAGCAGTTCTTC.

The V and J genes are TRBV20-1 and TRBJ1-1; weak D call: TRBD1 (6 bases). Germline V lookup: CDR1 DFQATT, CDR2 SNEGSKA (reference sequence). Trimming took off 5 bases at V and 1 base at J, with 11 bases between the two ends. This CDR3 comprises 13 residues. The CDR3 coding sequence is TGCAGTGCTCAAAGGACAGAGAACACTGAAGCTTTCTTT. Translation: CSAQRTENTEAFF.

This clonotype was seen a few times. The rearrangement joins TRBV20-1 to TRBJ2-4; 9 nucleotides match TRBD2. CDR1 is DFQATT and CDR2 is SNEGSKA in the germline V gene (reference sequence). There are 15 residues in the CDR3. After removal of 3 bases from V and 0 bases from J, the junction contained 3 bases not matched to a gene. CDR3 nucleotide sequence: TGCAGTGCTAGGACTAGCGGACTAGCCAAAAACATTCAGTACTTC. Encoded protein: CSARTSGLAKNIQYF.

V and J are TRBV6-5 and TRBJ1-1; 7 nucleotides line up with TRBD1. CDR1 is MNHEY, CDR2 SVGAGI, per germline. J lost 5 bases, V lost 7 bases, and 13 bases had no gene match. This CDR3 contains 15 residues. This CDR3 reads CASTPLQGLGTEAFF. CDR3 DNA: TGTGCCAGCACTCCCCTACAGGGGCTCGGAACTGAAGCTTTCTTT.

This clonotype was seen only a few times. The chain is built from TRBV20-1 and TRBJ1-1; D is ambiguous. Trimming pared 5 bases from V and 8 bases from J, leaving 18 bases between. Germline CDR1 and CDR2: DFQATT and SNEGSKA (reference sequence). The CDR3 has 13 amino acids. The CDR3 coding sequence is TGCAGTGCTCTAACCCGGAGGTCGGGGGAAGCTTTCTTT. Translation: CSALTRRSGEAFF.

This chain joins TRBV7-2 and TRBJ2-1; TRBD1 or TRBD2 may be the D gene (6 bases each). V was cut by 4 bases and J by 8 bases, with 21 bases left in between. The CDR3 runs to 16 residues. Looked up from germline, CDR1 is SGHTA and CDR2 is FQGNSA. This CDR3 is CASSSPMGGPGDEQFF. As DNA, the CDR3 is TGTGCCAGCAGCTCCCCTATGGGGGGCCCGGGGGATGAGCAGTTCTTC.

The chain carries TRBV3-1 and TRBJ1-1, with D hard to call. In germline, CDR1 is LGHDT, CDR2 YNNKEL (reference sequence). The ends were cut back, 2 bases at V and 1 base at J, with 11 bases in the middle. The CDR3 has 15 residues. The CDR3 nucleotides are TGTGCCAGCAGCCAAAGCGGTATTGGGAACACTGAAGCTTTCTTT. Amino acids: CASSQSGIGNTEAFF.

This sequence joins TRBV10-2 and TRBJ2-3; TRBD2 matches 7 bases. The trim removed 5 bases at V and 5 bases at J, leaving 10 bases unmatched. The CDR3 is made up of 15 amino acids. Germline loops: CDR1 WSHSY, CDR2 SAAADI. The CDR3 nucleotides read TGCGCCAGCAGTTCCACGGGCGGGGGTGGAGATACGCAGTATTTT. Translating gives CASSSTGGGGDTQYF.

V is TRBV7-3 and J is TRBJ1-2; 11 bases fit TRBD1. With V trimmed by 3 bases and J by 4 bases, 4 bases remained unmatched. The CDR3 runs to 15 residues. Germline V gene sequence: CDR1 SGHTA, CDR2 FQGTGA. CDR3 sequence reads: CASSLDRGLAYGYTF. In DNA form, the CDR3 reads TGTGCCAGCAGCTTGGACAGGGGGCTTGCCTATGGCTACACCTTC. Looking up the rest from reference TRBV7-3 and TRBJ1-2 gives the full variable domain: GAGVSQTPSNKVTEKGKYVELRCDPISGHTALYWYRQSLGQGPEFLIYFQGTGAADDSGLPNDRFFAVRPEGSVSTLKIQRTERGDSAVYLCASSLDRGLAYGYTFGSGTRLTVV.

This clonotype was picked up a small number of times. The rearrangement links TRBV7-9 to TRBJ1-4; TRBD1 agrees at 7 bases. The germline gives CDR1 SEHNR, CDR2 FQNEAQ (reference sequence). The CDR3 is 16 residues long. V trimming: 7 bases; J trimming: 6 bases; junction bases outside the gene matches: 14. Here the CDR3 DNA reads TGTGCCAGCACCTCATCCACCGGGACAGCCTATGAAAAACTGTTTTTT. Amino acids: CASTSSTGTAYEKLFF.